Detailed here is one T cell receptor beta chain. Its antigen remains unknown. The sample originates from a study of siplizumab effects on memory and regulatory T cells. Study outcomes and limitations: About 80-96% of proliferating CD4+ or CD8+ clones had no assignable naive or memory phenotype. Naive T cells, seemingly more diverse than memory cells, seemed major alloresponse contributors.

Unstimulated naive, memory, effector memory and TEMRA subsets from three donor pairs underwent sequencing. The CDR3 covers 13 residues. Germline loops: CDR1 GTSNPN, CDR2 SVGIG (reference sequence). V dropped 2 bases and J dropped 10; count of bases not matched to a gene: 9. It was 75,000 to 100,000 TCR templates that were assayed per sample. Data came from immunoSEQ multiplex PCR; TCRdb stores just in-frame clones and leaves some out. Here the sample spans tens of thousands of clones, more than 95% being singletons. The source material was naive CD4+ T cells sorted from blood. The chain carries TRBV30 and TRBJ1-1; 8 bases are a match to TRBD1. The receptor was isolated from a human donor in good health. Written as DNA, the CDR3 is TGTGCCTGGAGTTTCGACAGGGGAGGGTCAGCTTTCTTT. Its translation is CAWSFDRGGSAFF.